What follows are 23 T cell receptor beta chains derived from one specimen sequenced in a study of CD8+ T cells in alopecia areata. RNA extraction and reverse transcription yielded cDNA as sequencing template. Sequencing was performed with immunoSEQ multiplex PCR; in TCRdb, only in-frame clones are kept and a portion is missing. The data hold under 130,000 clones, with 55% observed a single time. The sample was CD4+ T cells sorted from blood. The receptors originated from a human donor in good health.

The chain links TRBV2 to TRBJ2-5; maybe TRBD1 (5 bases). The CDR3 consists of 17 residues. Germline CDR1 is SNHLY and CDR2 is FYNNEI. Trimming removed 6 bases from V and 1 base from J, with 21 bases in between. The CDR3 DNA reads as TGTGCCAGCAGACCCGACAGCTTGCGACGTCCCCAAGAGACCCAGTACTTC. It encodes CASRPDSLRRPQETQYF.

The chain carries TRBV7-9 and TRBJ2-5; D uncertain. The CDR3 consists of 13 residues. V was pared by 1 base and J by 5 bases, with 8 bases between. The germline V gene has CDR1 SEHNR and CDR2 FQNEAQ (reference sequence). CDR3 coding DNA: TGTGCCAGCAGCTTAGTCGGAAGGGAGACCCAGTACTTC. Translated: CASSLVGRETQYF.

V is TRBV4-3 and J is TRBJ1-3; 7 positions match TRBD1. The junction had 8 bases not matched to a gene; V was cut back by 0 bases and J by 6 bases. Germline CDR1 is LGHNA and CDR2 is YSLEER. CDR3 length: 16 residues. CDR3 nucleotide sequence: TGCGCCAGCAGCCAAGAACTTGACAGGGCTGAAAACACCATATATTTT. Translation: CASSQELDRAENTIYF.

This clone was observed a single time. V and J are TRBV5-4 and TRBJ2-5; 7 bases fit TRBD1. The germline V gene encodes CDR1 SGHNT and CDR2 YYREEE (reference sequence). V shed 0 bases and J 4 bases; nucleotides not matched to a gene: 0. The CDR3 has 13 residues. CDR3 nucleotide sequence: TGTGCCAGCAGCTTGGACAGGGGAGAGACCCAGTACTTC. Protein product: CASSLDRGETQYF.

The chain combines TRBV2 with TRBJ2-7; 10 nucleotides line up with TRBD2. Trimming took 3 bases from V and 2 from J; bases not matched to a gene: 7. This CDR3 comprises 16 residues. Germline V CDR1 and CDR2: SNHLY, FYNNEI. The CDR3 DNA follows: TGTGCCAGCAGTGACATCAGCGGGGGGGCCGCCTACGAGCAGTACTTC. The encoded protein is CASSDISGGAAYEQYF.

This chain connects TRBV6-1 to TRBJ2-5, with 7 bases identical to TRBD1. CDR1 is MNHNS, CDR2 SASEGT, per germline. The CDR3 runs to 17 residues. V was pared by 3 bases and J by 7 bases, with 17 bases of the junction left unmatched. CDR3 sequence reads: CASSDGQDFTQKGTQYF. The CDR3 nucleotides read TGTGCCAGCAGTGATGGACAGGACTTCACCCAGAAGGGGACCCAGTACTTC.

This sequence joins TRBV5-1 and TRBJ1-1, with D perhaps TRBD1 (5 bases). The V gene's germline CDR1 is SGHRS and CDR2 YFSETQ. CDR3 length: 15 residues. Trimming took off 1 base at V and 1 base at J, with 11 bases between the two ends. The CDR3 reads CASSLLGVENTEAFF. The CDR3 DNA follows: TGCGCCAGCAGCTTGTTGGGGGTCGAGAACACTGAAGCTTTCTTT.

This clone has a count of ten or more. The chain recombines TRBV11-2 with TRBJ2-7; TRBD2 might be the D (5 bases). The CDR3 sequence is 14 residues long. From germline, CDR1 is SGHAT and CDR2 FQNNGV. Trimming took 1 base from V and 5 from J, leaving 12 bases between them. CDR3 in amino acids: CASSLGTPRDEQYF. DNA for the CDR3: TGTGCCAGCAGCTTAGGGACTCCGAGGGACGAGCAGTACTTC. The variable domain in full, completed from reference TRBV11-2 and TRBJ2-7, reads EAGVAQSPRYKIIEKRQSVAFWCNPISGHATLYWYQQILGQGPKLLIQFQNNGVVDDSQLPKDRFSAERLKGVDSTLKIQPAKLEDSAVYLCASSLGTPRDEQYFGPGTRLTVT.

The chain uses TRBV5-4 and TRBJ1-2, with TRBD1 as a possible D gene (6 bases). Germline CDR1 reads SGHNT; CDR2 reads YYREEE (reference sequence). Trimming removed 0 bases at V and 5 bases at J, with 8 bases between. The CDR3 runs to 13 residues. The CDR3 DNA reads as TGTGCCAGCAGCTTGGGACAGGAGTATGGCTACACCTTC. It specifies CASSLGQEYGYTF. The full variable domain, with the rest looked up from reference TRBV5-4 and TRBJ1-2, is ETGVTQSPTHLIKTRGQQVTLRCSSQSGHNTVSWYQQALGQGPQFIFQYYREEENGRGNFPPRFSGLQFPNYSSELNVNALELDDSALYLCASSLGQEYGYTFGSGTRLTVV.

The genes are TRBV25-1 and TRBJ2-1; 8 nucleotides line up with TRBD1. This CDR3 comprises 17 residues. V dropped 7 bases and J dropped 9; count of bases not matched to a gene: 20. CDR1 is MGHDK and CDR2 is SYGVNS in the germline V gene. The CDR3: CASNPTQGRGPNVEQFF. CDR3 bases: TGTGCCAGCAATCCAACCCAGGGCAGGGGGCCCAACGTTGAGCAGTTCTTC.

In DNA, the CDR3 is TGTGCCAGCAGCCAAGATGGGGAGACCGAGACCCAGTACTTC. As protein: CASSQDGETETQYF. The rearrangement links TRBV4-2 to TRBJ2-5; the D gene is possibly TRBD2 (5 bases). Trimming pared 0 bases from V and 5 bases from J, leaving 10 bases between. Germline loops: CDR1 LGHNA, CDR2 YNFKEQ. This CDR3 has 14 residues.

The chain recombines TRBV29-1 with TRBJ2-5; D gene ambiguous. Per germline, CDR1 SQVTM and CDR2 ANQGSEA. The CDR3 runs to 13 residues. V lost 2 bases to trimming and J lost 4 bases, with 11 bases between them. CDR3 residues: CSVETAVTETQYF. The CDR3 nucleotides read TGCAGCGTTGAAACGGCAGTTACAGAGACCCAGTACTTC.

This rearrangement joins TRBV30 to TRBJ1-6, with a tentative D call TRBD1 (6 bases). Germline V gives CDR1 GTSNPN, CDR2 SVGIG (reference sequence). This CDR3 has 13 residues. Trimming cost V 0 bases and J 8 bases, with 8 bases left between them. The CDR3 bases are TGTGCCTGGAGTGTACGACAGGATTCACCCCTCCACTTT. Its translation: CAWSVRQDSPLHF. The full variable domain, its missing parts supplied by reference TRBV30 and TRBJ1-6, is SQTIHQWPATLVQPVGSPLSLECTVEGTSNPNLYWYRQAAGRGLQLLFYSVGIGQISSEVPQNLSASRPQDRQFILSSKKLLLSDSGFYLCAWSVRQDSPLHFGNGTRLTVT.

This clone was found a few times. The genes are TRBV10-3 and TRBJ2-1; D remains unclear. Germline V lookup: CDR1 ENHRY, CDR2 SYGVKD. The CDR3 spans 15 residues. V was shortened by 6 bases and J by 9 bases, with 21 bases between the two germline ends. CDR3 DNA: TGTGCCATCAGGGACCCGACGGCGCGTGGGGTTGAGCAGTTCTTC. Amino acid sequence: CAIRDPTARGVEQFF.

This chain connects TRBV29-1 to TRBJ2-7, with no clear D. Germline-derived CDR1 and CDR2 are SQVTM and ANQGSEA. V was shortened by 1 base and J by 0 bases, with 7 bases between the two germline ends. This CDR3 region has 13 residues. CDR3 residues: CSVEGATSYEQYF. The CDR3 DNA follows: TGCAGCGTTGAAGGGGCCACCTCCTACGAGCAGTACTTC.

The V call is TRBV5-1, the J call TRBJ2-2; D possibly corresponds to TRBD2 (6 bases). CDR3 length equals 14 residues. The germline V gene has CDR1 SGHRS and CDR2 YFSETQ. Trimming pared 1 base from V and 6 bases from J, leaving 10 bases between. CDR3 region: CASSLPTSAGELFF. In nucleotides, the CDR3 is TGCGCCAGCAGCTTGCCGACTAGTGCCGGGGAGCTGTTTTTT.

The sample holds a few counts of this clone. V and J are TRBV7-8 and TRBJ2-1; maybe TRBD1 (6 bases). This CDR3 contains 16 residues. The germline V gene has CDR1 SGHVS and CDR2 FQNEAQ. Deletions cut 3 bases from V and 3 bases from J, with 15 bases between. The chain's CDR3 is CASSFRGRDIYNEQFF. In DNA, the CDR3 is TGTGCCAGCAGCTTCAGGGGTCGGGATATCTACAATGAGCAGTTCTTC.

This clone was counted only a few times. The gene calls are TRBV6-6 and TRBJ2-7, with D possibly TRBD2 on 5 matching bases. CDR1 and CDR2 (germline): MNHNY, SVGAGI (reference sequence). The CDR3 loop spans 13 amino acids. Trimming removed 8 bases from V and 7 bases from J, with 18 bases in between. CDR3 sequence (DNA): TGTGCCAGCGGCCAGCCGTCCGGGGAGGAGCAGTACTTC. Amino acid sequence: CASGQPSGEEQYF.

This clone was detected a few times. The CDR3 DNA is TGCAGCGTTGCTCTGCGATTGAACACTGAAGCTTTCTTT. Translating gives CSVALRLNTEAFF. The chain combines TRBV29-1 with TRBJ1-1; D remains unclear. CDR1 and CDR2 (germline): SQVTM, ANQGSEA. The length of the CDR3 is 13 residues. V was clipped by 4 bases and J by 0 bases, with 9 bases between them.

The chain uses TRBV5-6 and TRBJ2-6; tentatively, D is TRBD1 (5 bases). The V and J ends lost 5 bases and 1 base respectively, with 10 bases between them. Germline assignment: CDR1 SGHDT and CDR2 YYEEEE. This CDR3 has 15 amino acids. CDR3 DNA: TGTGCCAGCAGACCAAGGGGTTCTGGGGCCAACGTCCTGACTTTC. Protein product: CASRPRGSGANVLTF.

The chain links TRBV29-1 to TRBJ1-1; D unclear. Trimming left V 2 bases short and J 6 bases short, with 4 bases between. The CDR3 sequence is 10 residues long. Germline V lookup: CDR1 SQVTM, CDR2 ANQGSEA. CDR3 DNA: TGCAGCGTTGAACAGGCTGAAGCTTTCTTT. The encoded protein is CSVEQAEAFF.

The rearrangement links TRBV6-5 to TRBJ1-5; 7 bases map to TRBD1. V lost 5 bases to trimming and J lost 1 base; unmatched junction nucleotides: 2. This CDR3 is built from 14 residues. Germline V CDR1 and CDR2: MNHEY, SVGAGI. The CDR3 DNA reads TGTGCCAGCAGTATGACAGGGAGCAATCAGCCCCAGCATTTT. Translation: CASSMTGSNQPQHF.

The chain couples TRBV28 to TRBJ2-3; D ambiguous. Germline loops: CDR1 MDHEN, CDR2 SYDVKM. Trimming took 2 bases from V and 3 from J, leaving 9 bases between them. The CDR3 is made up of 14 amino acids. The CDR3 region is CASSLLTETDTQYF. The DNA for the CDR3 is TGTGCCAGCAGTTTACTTACAGAAACAGATACGCAGTATTTT.